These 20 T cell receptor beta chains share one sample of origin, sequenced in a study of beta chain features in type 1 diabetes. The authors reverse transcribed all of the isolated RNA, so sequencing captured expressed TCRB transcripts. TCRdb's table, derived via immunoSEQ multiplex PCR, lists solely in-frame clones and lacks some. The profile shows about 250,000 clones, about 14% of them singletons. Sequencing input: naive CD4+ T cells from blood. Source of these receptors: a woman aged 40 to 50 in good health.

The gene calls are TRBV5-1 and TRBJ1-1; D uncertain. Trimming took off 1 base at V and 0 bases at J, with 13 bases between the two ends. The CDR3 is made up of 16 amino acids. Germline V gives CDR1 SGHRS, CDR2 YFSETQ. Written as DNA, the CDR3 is TGCGCCAGCAGCTTGACAAATTTCGGGATGAACACTGAAGCTTTCTTT. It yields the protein CASSLTNFGMNTEAFF. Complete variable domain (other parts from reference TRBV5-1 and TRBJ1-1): KAGVTQTPRYLIKTRGQQVTLSCSPISGHRSVSWYQQTPGQGLQFLFEYFSETQRNKGNFPGRFSGRQFSNSRSEMNVSTLELGDSALYLCASSLTNFGMNTEAFFGQGTRLTVV.

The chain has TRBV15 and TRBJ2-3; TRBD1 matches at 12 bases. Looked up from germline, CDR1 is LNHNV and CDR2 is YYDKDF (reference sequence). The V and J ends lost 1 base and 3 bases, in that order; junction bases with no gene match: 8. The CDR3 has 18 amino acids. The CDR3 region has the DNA TGTGCCACCAGCAGAGGAGGGACAGGGGGCGTTCGGACAGATACGCAGTATTTT. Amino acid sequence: CATSRGGTGGVRTDTQYF.

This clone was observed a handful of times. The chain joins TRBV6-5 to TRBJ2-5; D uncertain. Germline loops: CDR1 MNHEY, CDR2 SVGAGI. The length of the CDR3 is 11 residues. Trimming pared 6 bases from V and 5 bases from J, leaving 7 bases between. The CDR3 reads CASRARETQYF. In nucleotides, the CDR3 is TGTGCCAGCAGAGCCCGGGAGACCCAGTACTTC.

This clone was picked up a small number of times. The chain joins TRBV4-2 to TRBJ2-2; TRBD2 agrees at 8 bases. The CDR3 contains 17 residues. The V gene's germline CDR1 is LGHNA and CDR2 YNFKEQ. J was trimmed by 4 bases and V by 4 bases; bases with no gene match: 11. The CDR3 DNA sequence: TGTGCCAGCAGCCCGCGGGGGGCGGGGGCCGGCACCGGGGAGCTGTTTTTT. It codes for CASSPRGAGAGTGELFF.

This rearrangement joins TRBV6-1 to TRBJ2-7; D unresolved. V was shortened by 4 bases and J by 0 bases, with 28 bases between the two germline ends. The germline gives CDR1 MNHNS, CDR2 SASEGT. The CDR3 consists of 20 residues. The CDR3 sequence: CASSGPRQSERGRSSYEQYF. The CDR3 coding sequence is TGTGCCAGCAGTGGACCTCGGCAGAGCGAAAGAGGAAGGAGCTCCTACGAGCAGTACTTC.

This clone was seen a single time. CDR3 sequence reads: CASSLGAGLNTGELFF. As DNA, the CDR3 is TGCGCCAGCAGCTTGGGGGCAGGGCTAAACACCGGGGAGCTGTTTTTT. V and J are TRBV5-1 and TRBJ2-2; D is perhaps TRBD1 (5 bases). CDR1 is SGHRS and CDR2 is YFSETQ in the germline V gene. CDR3 length: 16 amino acids. The V end lost 0 bases, the J end lost 2 bases, and 11 bases lay between the germline ends. Full variable domain (missing parts from reference TRBV5-1 and TRBJ2-2): KAGVTQTPRYLIKTRGQQVTLSCSPISGHRSVSWYQQTPGQGLQFLFEYFSETQRNKGNFPGRFSGRQFSNSRSEMNVSTLELGDSALYLCASSLGAGLNTGELFFGEGSRLTVL.

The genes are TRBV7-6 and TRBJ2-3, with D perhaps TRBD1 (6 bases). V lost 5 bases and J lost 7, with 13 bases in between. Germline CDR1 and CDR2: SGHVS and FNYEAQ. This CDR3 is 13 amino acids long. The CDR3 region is CASSRVQGNTQYF. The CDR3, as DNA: TGTGCCAGCAGCCGAGTACAGGGCAATACGCAGTATTTT.

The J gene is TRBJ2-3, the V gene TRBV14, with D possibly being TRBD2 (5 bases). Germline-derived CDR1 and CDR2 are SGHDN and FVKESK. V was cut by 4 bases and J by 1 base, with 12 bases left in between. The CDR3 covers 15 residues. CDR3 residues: CASSRGGLGTDTQYF. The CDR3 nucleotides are TGTGCCAGCAGCCGTGGCGGGTTGGGCACAGATACGCAGTATTTT.

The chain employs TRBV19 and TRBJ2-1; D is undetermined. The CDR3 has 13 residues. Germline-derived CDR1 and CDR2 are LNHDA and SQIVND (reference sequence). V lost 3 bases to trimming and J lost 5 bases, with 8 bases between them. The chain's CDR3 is CASSIAAHNEQFF. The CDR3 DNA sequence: TGTGCCAGTAGTATTGCGGCCCACAATGAGCAGTTCTTC.

Here the CDR3 DNA reads TGCGCCAGCAGCCTGCCTACCAAAGAGACCCAGTACTTC. Encoded protein: CASSLPTKETQYF. The chain joins TRBV5-1 to TRBJ2-5; D is ambiguous. Germline lookup yields CDR1 SGHRS and CDR2 YFSETQ. Trimming left V 4 bases short and J 3 bases short, with 10 bases between. The CDR3 contains 13 residues. Full variable domain (outside the CDR3, taken from reference TRBV5-1 and TRBJ2-5): KAGVTQTPRYLIKTRGQQVTLSCSPISGHRSVSWYQQTPGQGLQFLFEYFSETQRNKGNFPGRFSGRQFSNSRSEMNVSTLELGDSALYLCASSLPTKETQYFGPGTRLLVL.

CDR3 nucleotides: TGTGCCAGCAGCCTACCCGGGACAGCGAACTATGGCTACACCTTC. Its translation is CASSLPGTANYGYTF. This sequence joins TRBV5-4 and TRBJ1-2; 7 positions match TRBD1. The CDR3 is 15 amino acids. Per germline, CDR1 SGHNT and CDR2 YYREEE (reference sequence). V was clipped by 4 bases and J by 2 bases; unmatched bases: 8.

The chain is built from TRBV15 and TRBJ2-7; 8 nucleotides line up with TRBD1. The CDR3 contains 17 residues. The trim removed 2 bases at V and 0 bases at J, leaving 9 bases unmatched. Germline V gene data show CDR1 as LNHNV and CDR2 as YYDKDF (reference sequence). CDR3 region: CATSRKSQGQGSYEQYF. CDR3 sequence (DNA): TGTGCCACCAGCAGAAAATCTCAAGGACAGGGCTCCTACGAGCAGTACTTC. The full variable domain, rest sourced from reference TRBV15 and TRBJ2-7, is DAMVIQNPRYQVTQFGKPVTLSCSQTLNHNVMYWYQQKSSQAPKLLFHYYDKDFNNEADTPDNFQSRRPNTSFCFLDIRSPGLGDTAMYLCATSRKSQGQGSYEQYFGPGTRLTVT.

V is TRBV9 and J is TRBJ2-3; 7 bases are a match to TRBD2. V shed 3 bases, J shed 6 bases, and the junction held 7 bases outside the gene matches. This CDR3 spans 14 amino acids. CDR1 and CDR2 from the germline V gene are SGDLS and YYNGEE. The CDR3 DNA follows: TGTGCCAGCAGCGCGGGACTATCCACTGATACGCAGTATTTT. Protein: CASSAGLSTDTQYF.

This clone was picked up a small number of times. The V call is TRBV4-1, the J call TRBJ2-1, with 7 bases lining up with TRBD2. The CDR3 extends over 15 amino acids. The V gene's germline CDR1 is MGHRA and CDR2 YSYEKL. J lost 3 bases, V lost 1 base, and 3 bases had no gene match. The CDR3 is CASSQGGGGYNEQFF. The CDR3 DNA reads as TGCGCCAGCAGCCAAGGTGGGGGGGGCTACAATGAGCAGTTCTTC.

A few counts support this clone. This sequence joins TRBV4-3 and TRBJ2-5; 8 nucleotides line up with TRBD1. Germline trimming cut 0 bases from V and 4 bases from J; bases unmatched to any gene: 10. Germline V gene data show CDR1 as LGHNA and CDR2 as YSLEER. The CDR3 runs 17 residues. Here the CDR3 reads CASSQEWGTGLGETQYF. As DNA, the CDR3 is TGCGCCAGCAGCCAAGAGTGGGGGACAGGTCTGGGAGAGACCCAGTACTTC.

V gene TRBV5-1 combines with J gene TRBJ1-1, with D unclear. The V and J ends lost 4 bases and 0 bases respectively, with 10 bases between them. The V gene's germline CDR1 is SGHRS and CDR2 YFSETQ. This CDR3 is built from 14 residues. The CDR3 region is CASSRERLNTEAFF. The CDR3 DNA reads TGCGCCAGCAGCCGGGAGCGGTTGAACACTGAAGCTTTCTTT.

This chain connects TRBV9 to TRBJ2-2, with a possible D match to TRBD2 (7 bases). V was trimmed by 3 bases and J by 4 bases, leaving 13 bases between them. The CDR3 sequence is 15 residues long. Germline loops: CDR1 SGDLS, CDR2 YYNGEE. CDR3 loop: CASSGGGRRTGELFF. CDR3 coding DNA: TGTGCCAGCAGCGGGGGGGGGCGTCGCACCGGGGAGCTGTTTTTT. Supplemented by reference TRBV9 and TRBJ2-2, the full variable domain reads DSGVTQTPKHLITATGQRVTLRCSPRSGDLSVYWYQQSLDQGLQFLIQYYNGEERAKGNILERFSAQQFPDLHSELNLSSLELGDSALYFCASSGGGRRTGELFFGEGSRLTVL.

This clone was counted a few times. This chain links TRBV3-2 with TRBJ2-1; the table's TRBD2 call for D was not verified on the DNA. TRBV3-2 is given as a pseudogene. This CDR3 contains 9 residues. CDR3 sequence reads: CASSPRGFF. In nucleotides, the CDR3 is TGTGCCAGCAGCCCCCGAGGGTTCTTC.

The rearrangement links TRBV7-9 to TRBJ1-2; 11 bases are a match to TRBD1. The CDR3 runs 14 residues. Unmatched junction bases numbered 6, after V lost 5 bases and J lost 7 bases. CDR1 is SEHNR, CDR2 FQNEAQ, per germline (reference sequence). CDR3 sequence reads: CASSSRDRGSGYTF. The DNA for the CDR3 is TGTGCCAGCAGCAGCCGGGACAGGGGGAGTGGCTACACCTTC.

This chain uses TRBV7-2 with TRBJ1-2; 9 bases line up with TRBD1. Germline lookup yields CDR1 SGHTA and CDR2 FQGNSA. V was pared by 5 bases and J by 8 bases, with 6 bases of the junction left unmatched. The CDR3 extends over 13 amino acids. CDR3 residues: CASSPRTGDGYTF. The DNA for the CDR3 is TGTGCCAGCAGCCCCCGGACAGGGGACGGCTACACCTTC.